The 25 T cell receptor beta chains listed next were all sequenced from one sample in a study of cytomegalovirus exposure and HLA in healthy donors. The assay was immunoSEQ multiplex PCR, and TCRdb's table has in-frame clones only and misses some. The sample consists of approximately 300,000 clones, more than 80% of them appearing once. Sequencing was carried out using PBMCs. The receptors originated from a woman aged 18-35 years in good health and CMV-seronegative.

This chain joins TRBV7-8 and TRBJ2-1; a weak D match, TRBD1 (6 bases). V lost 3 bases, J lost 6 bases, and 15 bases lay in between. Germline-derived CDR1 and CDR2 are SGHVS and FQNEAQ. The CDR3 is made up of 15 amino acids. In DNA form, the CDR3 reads TGTGCCAGCAGCTTTGGGGGCGCGAGGGGCAATGAGCAGTTCTTC. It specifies CASSFGGARGNEQFF.

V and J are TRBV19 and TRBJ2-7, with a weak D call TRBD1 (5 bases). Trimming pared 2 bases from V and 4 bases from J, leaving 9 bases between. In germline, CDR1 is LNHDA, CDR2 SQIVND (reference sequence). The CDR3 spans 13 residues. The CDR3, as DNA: TGTGCCAGTAGTATAACAGGTTTGTACGAGCAGTACTTC. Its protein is CASSITGLYEQYF.

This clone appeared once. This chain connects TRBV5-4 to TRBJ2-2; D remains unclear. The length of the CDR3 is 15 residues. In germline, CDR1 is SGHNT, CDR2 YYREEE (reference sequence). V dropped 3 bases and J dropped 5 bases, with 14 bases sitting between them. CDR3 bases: TGTGCCAGCAGCTCCTGGAGCAGCCGAACCGGGGAGCTGTTTTTT. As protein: CASSSWSSRTGELFF. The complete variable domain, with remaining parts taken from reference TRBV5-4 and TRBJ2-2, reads ETGVTQSPTHLIKTRGQQVTLRCSSQSGHNTVSWYQQALGQGPQFIFQYYREEENGRGNFPPRFSGLQFPNYSSELNVNALELDDSALYLCASSSWSSRTGELFFGEGSRLTVL.

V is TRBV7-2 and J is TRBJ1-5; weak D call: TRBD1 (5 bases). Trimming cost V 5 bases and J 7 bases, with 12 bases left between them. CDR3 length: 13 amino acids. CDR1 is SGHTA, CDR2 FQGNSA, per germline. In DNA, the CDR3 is TGTGCCAGCAGCCCGGGGGGGGTGCAGCCCCAGCATTTT. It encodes CASSPGGVQPQHF.

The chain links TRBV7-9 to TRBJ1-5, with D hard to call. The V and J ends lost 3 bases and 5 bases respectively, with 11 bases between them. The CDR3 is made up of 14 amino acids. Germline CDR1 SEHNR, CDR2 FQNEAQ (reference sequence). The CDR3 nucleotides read TGTGCCAGCAGCTTGGGCGGGTTGGATCAGCCCCAGCATTTT. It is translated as CASSLGGLDQPQHF.

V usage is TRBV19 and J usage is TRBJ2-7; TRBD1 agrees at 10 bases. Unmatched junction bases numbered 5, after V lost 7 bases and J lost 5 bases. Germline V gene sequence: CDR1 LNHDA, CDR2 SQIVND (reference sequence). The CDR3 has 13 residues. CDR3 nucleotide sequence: TGTGCCAGTACCGCCGGACAGGGGGACGAGCAGTACTTC. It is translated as CASTAGQGDEQYF.

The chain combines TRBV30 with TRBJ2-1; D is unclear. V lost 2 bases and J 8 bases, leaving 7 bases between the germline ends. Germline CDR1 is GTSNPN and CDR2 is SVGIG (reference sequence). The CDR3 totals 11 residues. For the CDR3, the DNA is TGTGCCTGGAGTCGACAACATGAGCAGTTCTTC. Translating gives CAWSRQHEQFF.

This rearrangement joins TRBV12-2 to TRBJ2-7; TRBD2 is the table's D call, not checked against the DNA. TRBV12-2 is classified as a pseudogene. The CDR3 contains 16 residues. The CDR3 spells CASRLAFRGLAGVGNF. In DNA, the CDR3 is TGTGCAAGTCGCTTAGCGTTTAGGGGACTAGCGGGAGTAGGGAACTTC.

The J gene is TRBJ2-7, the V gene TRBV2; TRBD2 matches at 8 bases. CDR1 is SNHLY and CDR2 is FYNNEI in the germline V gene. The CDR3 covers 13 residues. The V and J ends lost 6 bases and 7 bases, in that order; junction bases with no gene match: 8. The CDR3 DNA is TGTGCCAGCAGGGGACTAGGTGGTTATGAGCAGTACTTC. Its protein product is CASRGLGGYEQYF. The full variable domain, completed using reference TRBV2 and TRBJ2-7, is EPEVTQTPSHQVTQMGQEVILRCVPISNHLYFYWYRQILGQKVEFLVSFYNNEISEKSEIFDDQFSVERPDGSNFTLKIRSTKLEDSAMYFCASRGLGGYEQYFGPGTRLTVT.

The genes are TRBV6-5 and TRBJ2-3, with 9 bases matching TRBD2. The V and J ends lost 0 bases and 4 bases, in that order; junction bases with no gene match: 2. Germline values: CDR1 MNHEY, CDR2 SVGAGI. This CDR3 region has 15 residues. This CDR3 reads CASSYSQRGADTQYF. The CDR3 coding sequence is TGTGCCAGCAGTTACTCGCAGCGGGGGGCAGATACGCAGTATTTT.

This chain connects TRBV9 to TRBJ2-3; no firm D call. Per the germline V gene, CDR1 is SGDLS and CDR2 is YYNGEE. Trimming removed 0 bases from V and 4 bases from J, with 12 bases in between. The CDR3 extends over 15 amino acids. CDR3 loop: CASSVDVTTPDTQYF. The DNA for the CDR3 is TGTGCCAGCAGCGTAGACGTCACAACGCCAGATACGCAGTATTTT. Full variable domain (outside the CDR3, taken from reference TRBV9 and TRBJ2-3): DSGVTQTPKHLITATGQRVTLRCSPRSGDLSVYWYQQSLDQGLQFLIQYYNGEERAKGNILERFSAQQFPDLHSELNLSSLELGDSALYFCASSVDVTTPDTQYFGPGTRLTVL.

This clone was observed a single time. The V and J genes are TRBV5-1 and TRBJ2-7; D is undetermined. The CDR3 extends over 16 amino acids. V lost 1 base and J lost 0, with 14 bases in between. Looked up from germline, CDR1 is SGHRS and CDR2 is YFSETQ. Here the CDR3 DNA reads TGCGCCAGCAGCTTGAGTTCTGCGGTGAGCTCCTACGAGCAGTACTTC. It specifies CASSLSSAVSSYEQYF.

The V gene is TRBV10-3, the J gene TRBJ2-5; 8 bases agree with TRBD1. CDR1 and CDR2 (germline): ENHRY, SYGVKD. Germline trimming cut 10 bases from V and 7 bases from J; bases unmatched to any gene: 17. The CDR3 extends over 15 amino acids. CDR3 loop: CATAEGGTGQGTQYF. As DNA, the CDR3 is TGTGCCACTGCTGAAGGGGGGACAGGCCAGGGGACCCAGTACTTC.

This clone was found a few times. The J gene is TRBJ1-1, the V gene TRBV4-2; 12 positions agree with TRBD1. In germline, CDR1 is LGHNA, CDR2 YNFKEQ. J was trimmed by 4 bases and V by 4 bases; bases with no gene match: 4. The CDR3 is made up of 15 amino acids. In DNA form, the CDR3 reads TGTGCCAGCAGCCCGGGACAGGGGGCGGCCACTGAAGCTTTCTTT. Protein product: CASSPGQGAATEAFF.

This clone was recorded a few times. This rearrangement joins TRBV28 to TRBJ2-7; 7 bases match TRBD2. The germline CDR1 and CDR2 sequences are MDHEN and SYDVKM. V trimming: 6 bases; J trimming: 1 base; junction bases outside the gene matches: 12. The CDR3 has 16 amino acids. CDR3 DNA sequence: TGTGCCAGCAGCCAACCCCCCTGGCGGGGGTCCTACGAGCAGTACTTC. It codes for CASSQPPWRGSYEQYF.

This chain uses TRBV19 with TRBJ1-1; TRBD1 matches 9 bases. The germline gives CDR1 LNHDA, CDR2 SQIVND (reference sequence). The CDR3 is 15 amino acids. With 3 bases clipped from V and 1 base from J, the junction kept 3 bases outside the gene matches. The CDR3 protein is CASSIGTGTNTEAFF. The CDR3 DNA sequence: TGTGCCAGTAGTATCGGGACAGGGACGAACACTGAAGCTTTCTTT.

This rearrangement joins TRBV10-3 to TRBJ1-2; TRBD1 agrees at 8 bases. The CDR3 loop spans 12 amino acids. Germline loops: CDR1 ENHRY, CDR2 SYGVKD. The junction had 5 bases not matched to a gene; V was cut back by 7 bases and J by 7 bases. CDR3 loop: CAIIDRGGGYTF. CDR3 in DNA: TGTGCCATCATAGACAGGGGCGGTGGCTACACCTTC.

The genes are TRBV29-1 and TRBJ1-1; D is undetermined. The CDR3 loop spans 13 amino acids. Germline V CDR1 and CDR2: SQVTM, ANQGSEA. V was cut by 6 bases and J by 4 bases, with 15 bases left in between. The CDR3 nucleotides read TGCAGCGTGGCGGACCCGGCGGGCACTGAAGCTTTCTTT. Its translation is CSVADPAGTEAFF.

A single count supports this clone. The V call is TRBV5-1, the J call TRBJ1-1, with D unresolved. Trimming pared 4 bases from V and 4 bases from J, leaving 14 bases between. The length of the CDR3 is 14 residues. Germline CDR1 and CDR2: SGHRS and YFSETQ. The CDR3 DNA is TGCGCCAGCAGCCCACGAACGGTGAGCACTGAAGCTTTCTTT. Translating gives CASSPRTVSTEAFF.

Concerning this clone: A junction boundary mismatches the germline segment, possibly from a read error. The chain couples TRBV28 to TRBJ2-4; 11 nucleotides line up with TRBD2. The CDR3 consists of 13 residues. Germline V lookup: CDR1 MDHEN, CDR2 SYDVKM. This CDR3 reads CASSPVVTSGTNF. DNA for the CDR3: TGTGCCAGCAGCCCCGTCGTGACTAGCGGGACGAACTTC.

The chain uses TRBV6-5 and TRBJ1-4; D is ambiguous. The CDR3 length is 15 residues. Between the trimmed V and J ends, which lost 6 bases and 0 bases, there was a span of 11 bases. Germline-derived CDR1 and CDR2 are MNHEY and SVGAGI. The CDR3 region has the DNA TGTGCCAGCAGCCCCGGAGGAACAACTAATGAAAAACTGTTTTTT. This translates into CASSPGGTTNEKLFF.

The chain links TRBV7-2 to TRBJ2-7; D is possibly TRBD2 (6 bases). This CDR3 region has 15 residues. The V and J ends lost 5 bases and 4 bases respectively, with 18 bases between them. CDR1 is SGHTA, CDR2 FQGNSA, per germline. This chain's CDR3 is CASSPERRGRYEQYF. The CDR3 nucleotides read TGTGCCAGCAGCCCGGAAAGGAGGGGTAGGTACGAGCAGTACTTC.

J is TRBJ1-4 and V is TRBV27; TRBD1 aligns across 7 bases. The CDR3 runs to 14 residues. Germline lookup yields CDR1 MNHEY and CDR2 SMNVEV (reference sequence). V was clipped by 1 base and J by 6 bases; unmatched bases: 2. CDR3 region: CASSLFGTDEKLFF. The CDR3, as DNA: TGTGCCAGCAGTTTATTCGGGACAGATGAAAAACTGTTTTTT.

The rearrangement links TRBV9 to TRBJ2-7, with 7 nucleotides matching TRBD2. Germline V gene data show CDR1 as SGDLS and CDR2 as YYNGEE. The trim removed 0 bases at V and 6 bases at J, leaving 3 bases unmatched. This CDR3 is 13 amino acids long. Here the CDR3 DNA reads TGTGCCAGCAGCGTAGTGGGGGAGGGCGAGCAGTACTTC. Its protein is CASSVVGEGEQYF.

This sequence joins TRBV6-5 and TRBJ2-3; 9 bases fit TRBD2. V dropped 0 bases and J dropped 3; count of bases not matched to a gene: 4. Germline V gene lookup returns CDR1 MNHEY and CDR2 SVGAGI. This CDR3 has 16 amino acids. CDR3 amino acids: CASSYSRAGGTDTQYF. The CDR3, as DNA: TGTGCCAGCAGTTACTCGCGTGCGGGAGGGACAGATACGCAGTATTTT.